A single T cell receptor (beta chain) is shown here with its context. The antigen is undetermined. CDR1 and CDR2 (germline): SNHLY, FYNNEI. The CDR3 has 13 residues. Trimming cost V 8 bases and J 1 base, with 11 bases left between them. The data belong to a study of T cells in Graves' hyperthyroidism and ophthalmopathy. Study results and caveats: A 13 V-J model separated ophthalmopathy from stable hyperthyroidism.

TCR beta CDR3 regions were amplified from RNA. RT-PCR in the first round (using the HTBI primer set) targeted the TCR CDR3. TCRdb itself ran the multiplex PCR reads through MiXCR, one entry per CDR3 protein. The data contain roughly 580,000 distinct CDR3 sequences, just over 45% of them singletons. Input material: peripheral blood or thyroid tissue (not recorded which). This chain uses TRBV2 with TRBJ1-1; no firm D call. The origin of this receptor is a woman under 30 with Graves' hyperthyroidism. The chain's CDR3 is CASQPTANTEAFF. The CDR3 nucleotides read TGTGCCAGCCAACCGACCGCGAACACTGAAGCTTTCTTT.